Described below is a single T cell receptor (beta chain) sequence and its context. The CDR3 sequence is 15 residues long. Germline CDR1 and CDR2: SGHAT and FQNNGV. Trimming shortened V by 0 bases and J by 6 bases, and 13 bases separated the two germline ends. The data were obtained in a study of siplizumab effects on memory and regulatory T cells. The repertoire was sequenced with immunoSEQ multiplex PCR; TCRdb's copy has only in-frame clones and lacks some. The sample yields about 100,000 clones, about 94% seen once. Input material: non-Treg CD4+ T cells sorted from blood. The clonotype originates from a human donor in good health. V is TRBV11-2 and J is TRBJ2-3; maybe TRBD2 (6 bases). CDR3 sequence (DNA): TGTGCCAGCAGCTTAGATCCGGGAGTGTCGGATACGCAGTATTTT. It encodes CASSLDPGVSDTQYF.